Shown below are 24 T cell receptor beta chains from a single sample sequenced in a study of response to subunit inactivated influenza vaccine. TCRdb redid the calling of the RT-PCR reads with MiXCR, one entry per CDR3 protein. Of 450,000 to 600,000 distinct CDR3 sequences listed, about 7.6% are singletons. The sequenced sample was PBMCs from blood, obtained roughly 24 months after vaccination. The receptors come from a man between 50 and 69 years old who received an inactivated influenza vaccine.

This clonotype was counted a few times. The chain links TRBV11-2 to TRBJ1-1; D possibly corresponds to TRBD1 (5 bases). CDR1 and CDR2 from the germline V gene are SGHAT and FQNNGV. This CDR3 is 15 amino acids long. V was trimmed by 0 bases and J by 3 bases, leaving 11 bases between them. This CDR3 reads CASSLEWGSYTEAFF. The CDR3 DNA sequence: TGTGCCAGCAGCTTAGAGTGGGGGTCGTACACTGAAGCTTTCTTT.

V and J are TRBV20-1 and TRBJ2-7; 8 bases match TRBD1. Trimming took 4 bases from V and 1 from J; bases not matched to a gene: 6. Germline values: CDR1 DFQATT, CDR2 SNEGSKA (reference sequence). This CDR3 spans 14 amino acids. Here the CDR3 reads CSATRTGLSYEQYF. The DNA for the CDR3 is TGCAGTGCTACCAGGACAGGGCTTTCCTACGAGCAGTACTTC.

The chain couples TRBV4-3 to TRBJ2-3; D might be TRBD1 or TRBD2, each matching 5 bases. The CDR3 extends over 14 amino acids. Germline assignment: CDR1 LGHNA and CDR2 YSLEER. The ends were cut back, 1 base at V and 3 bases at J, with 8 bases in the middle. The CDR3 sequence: CASSQGGKTDTQYF. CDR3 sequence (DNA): TGCGCCAGCAGCCAAGGGGGGAAGACAGATACGCAGTATTTT.

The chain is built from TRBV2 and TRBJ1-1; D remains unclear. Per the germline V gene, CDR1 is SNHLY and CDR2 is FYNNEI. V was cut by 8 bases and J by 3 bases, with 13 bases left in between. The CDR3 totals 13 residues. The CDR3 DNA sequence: TGTGCCAGCGCTCTTGTCGGGGACACTGAAGCTTTCTTT. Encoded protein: CASALVGDTEAFF.

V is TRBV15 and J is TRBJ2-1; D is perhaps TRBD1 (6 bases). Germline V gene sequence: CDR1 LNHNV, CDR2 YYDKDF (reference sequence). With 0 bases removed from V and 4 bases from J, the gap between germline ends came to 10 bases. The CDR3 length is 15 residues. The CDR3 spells CATSRELGGYNEQFF. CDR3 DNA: TGTGCCACCAGCAGAGAACTAGGGGGATACAATGAGCAGTTCTTC.

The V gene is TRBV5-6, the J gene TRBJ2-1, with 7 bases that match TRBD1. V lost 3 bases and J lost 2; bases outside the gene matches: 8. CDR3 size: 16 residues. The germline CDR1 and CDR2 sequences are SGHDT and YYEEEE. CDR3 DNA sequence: TGTGCCAGCAGCTCGCAGACAGGGTTCACCTACAATGAGCAGTTCTTC. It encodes CASSSQTGFTYNEQFF.

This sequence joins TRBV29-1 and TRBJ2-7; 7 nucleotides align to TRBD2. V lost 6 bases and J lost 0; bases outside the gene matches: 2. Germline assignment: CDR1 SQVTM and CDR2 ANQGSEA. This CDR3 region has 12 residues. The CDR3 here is CSVQRGSYEQYF. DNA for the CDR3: TGCAGCGTCCAGCGGGGCTCCTACGAGCAGTACTTC.

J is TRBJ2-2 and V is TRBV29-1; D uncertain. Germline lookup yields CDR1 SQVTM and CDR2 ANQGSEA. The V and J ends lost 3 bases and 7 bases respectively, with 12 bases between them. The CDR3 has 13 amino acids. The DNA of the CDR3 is TGCAGCGTTGATGGGCCCCGGCACGGGGAGCTGTTTTTT. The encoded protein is CSVDGPRHGELFF.

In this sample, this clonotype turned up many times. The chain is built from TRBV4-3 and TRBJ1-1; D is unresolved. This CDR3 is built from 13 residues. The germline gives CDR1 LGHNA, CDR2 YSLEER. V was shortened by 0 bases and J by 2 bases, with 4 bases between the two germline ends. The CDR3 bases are TGCGCCAGCAGCCAAGATACAAACACTGAAGCTTTCTTT. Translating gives CASSQDTNTEAFF.

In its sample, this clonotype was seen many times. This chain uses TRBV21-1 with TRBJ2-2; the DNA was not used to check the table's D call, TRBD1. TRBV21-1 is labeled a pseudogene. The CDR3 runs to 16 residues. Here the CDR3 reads CASNPVWDSEFGELFF. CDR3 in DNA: TGTGCCAGCAACCCAGTCTGGGACAGCGAATTCGGGGAGCTGTTTTTT.

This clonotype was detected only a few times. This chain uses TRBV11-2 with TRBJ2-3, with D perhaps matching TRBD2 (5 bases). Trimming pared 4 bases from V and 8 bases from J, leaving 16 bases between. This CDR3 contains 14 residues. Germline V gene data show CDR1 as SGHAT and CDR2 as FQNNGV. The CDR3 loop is CASSSTYRGFTQYF. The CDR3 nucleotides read TGTGCCAGCAGCTCAACATACCGGGGTTTTACGCAGTATTTT.

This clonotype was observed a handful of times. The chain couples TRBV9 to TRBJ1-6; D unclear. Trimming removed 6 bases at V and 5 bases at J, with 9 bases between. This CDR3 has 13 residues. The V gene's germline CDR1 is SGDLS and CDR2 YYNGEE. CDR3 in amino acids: CASNSENNSPLHF. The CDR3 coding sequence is TGTGCCAGCAATAGCGAAAATAATTCACCCCTCCACTTT.

The CDR3 loop is CASSPEGGPNSPLHF. Written as DNA, the CDR3 is TGTGCCAGCAGCCCTGAAGGGGGCCCTAATTCACCCCTCCACTTT. J is TRBJ1-6 and V is TRBV28, with 7 bases identical to TRBD1. V was pared by 6 bases and J by 6 bases, with 8 bases of the junction left unmatched. CDR1 is MDHEN, CDR2 SYDVKM, per germline. The CDR3 has 15 residues.

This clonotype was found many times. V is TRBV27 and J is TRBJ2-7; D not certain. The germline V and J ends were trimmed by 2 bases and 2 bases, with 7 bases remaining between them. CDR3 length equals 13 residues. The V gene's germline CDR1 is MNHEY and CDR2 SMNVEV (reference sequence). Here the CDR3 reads CASSLTETYEQYF. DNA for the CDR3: TGTGCCAGCAGTTTAACAGAGACCTACGAGCAGTACTTC.

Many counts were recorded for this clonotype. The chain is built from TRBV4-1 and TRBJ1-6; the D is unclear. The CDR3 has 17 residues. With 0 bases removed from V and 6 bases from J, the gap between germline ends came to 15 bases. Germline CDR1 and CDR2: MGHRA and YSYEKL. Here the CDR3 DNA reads TGCGCCAGCAGCCAAGAGGAGTATCGGTCGTCTAATTCACCCCTCCACTTT. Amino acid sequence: CASSQEEYRSSNSPLHF.

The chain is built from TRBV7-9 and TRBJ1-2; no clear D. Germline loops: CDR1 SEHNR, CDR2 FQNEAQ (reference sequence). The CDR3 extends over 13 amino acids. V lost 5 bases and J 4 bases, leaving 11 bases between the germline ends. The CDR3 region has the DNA TGTGCCAGCAGCCGGGTCAGCCGCTATGGCTACACCTTC. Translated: CASSRVSRYGYTF.

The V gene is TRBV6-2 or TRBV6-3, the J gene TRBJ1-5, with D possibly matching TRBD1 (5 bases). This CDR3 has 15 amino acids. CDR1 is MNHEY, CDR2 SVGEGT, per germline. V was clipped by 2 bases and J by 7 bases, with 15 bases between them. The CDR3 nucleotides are TGTGCCAGCAGTTACGGGGGACGCAGGAGGCAGCCCCAGCATTTT. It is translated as CASSYGGRRRQPQHF.

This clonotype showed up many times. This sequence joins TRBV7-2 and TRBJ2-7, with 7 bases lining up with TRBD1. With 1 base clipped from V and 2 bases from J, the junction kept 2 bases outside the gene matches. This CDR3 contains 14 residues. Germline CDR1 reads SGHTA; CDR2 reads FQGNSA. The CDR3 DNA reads TGTGCCAGCAGCTTAGTCGGGACAGCCTACGAGCAGTACTTC. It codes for CASSLVGTAYEQYF.

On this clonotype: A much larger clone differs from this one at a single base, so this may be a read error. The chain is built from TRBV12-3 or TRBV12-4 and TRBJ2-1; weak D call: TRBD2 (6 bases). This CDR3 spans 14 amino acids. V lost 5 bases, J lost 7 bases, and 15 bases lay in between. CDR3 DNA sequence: TGTGCCAGCAGTGATGAACTAGCTGGGAATGAGCAGTTCTTC. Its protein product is CASSDELAGNEQFF.

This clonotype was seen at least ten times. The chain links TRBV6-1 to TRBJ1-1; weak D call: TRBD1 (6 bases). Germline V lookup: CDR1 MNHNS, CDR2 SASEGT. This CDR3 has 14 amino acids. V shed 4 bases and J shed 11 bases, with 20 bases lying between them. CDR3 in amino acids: CASSGPGGRKEAFF. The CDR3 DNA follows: TGTGCCAGCAGTGGGCCCGGGGGGCGGAAGGAGGCTTTCTTT.

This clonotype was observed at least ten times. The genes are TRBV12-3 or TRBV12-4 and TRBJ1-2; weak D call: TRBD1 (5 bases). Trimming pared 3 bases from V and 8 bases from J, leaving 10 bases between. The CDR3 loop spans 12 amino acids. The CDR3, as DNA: TGTGCCAGCAGTTTTTCGGGACGGGGCTACACCTTC. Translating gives CASSFSGRGYTF.

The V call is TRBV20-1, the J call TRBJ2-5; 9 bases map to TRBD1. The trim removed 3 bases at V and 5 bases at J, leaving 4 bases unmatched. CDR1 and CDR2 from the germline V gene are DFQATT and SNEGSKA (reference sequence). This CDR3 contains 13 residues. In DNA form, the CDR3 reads TGCAGTGCTAGCGGGGACAGGGTGGAGACCCAGTACTTC. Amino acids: CSASGDRVETQYF.

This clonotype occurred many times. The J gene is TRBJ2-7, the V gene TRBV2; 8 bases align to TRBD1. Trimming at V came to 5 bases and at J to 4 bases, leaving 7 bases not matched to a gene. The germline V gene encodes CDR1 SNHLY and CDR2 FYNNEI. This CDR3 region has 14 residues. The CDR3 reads CASSTDRGGYEQYF. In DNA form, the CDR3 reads TGTGCCAGCAGTACTGACAGGGGTGGTTACGAGCAGTACTTC.

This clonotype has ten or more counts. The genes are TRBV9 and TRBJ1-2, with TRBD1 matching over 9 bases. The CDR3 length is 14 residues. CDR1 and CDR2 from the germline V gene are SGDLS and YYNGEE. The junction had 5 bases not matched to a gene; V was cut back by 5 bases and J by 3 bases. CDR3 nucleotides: TGTGCCAGCAGAAAGGACAGGGGAGACTATGGCTACACCTTC. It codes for CASRKDRGDYGYTF.